This T cell receptor beta chain was identified during a study of memory CD4+ T cells and cytomegalovirus serostatus. In this sample, this clone turned up a few times. Other DNA sequences in this sample translate to the same CDR3. Sequencing used immunoSEQ multiplex PCR; TCRdb keeps in-frame clones, though not all of them. This sample carries about 50,000 clones, roughly 80% of them seen once, and the ten largest clones take approximately 0.43%. The sort gate was single viable CD3+CD4+CD8-CD45RO+ cells for memory CD4+ T cells. The V gene lost 8 bases and the J gene lost 1 base, with 9 bases spanning the gap. Germline V lookup: CDR1 LNHNV, CDR2 YYDKDF (reference sequence). CDR3 length: 13 residues.

This clonotype originated in an adult in good health and CMV-seronegative. J is TRBJ1-5 and V is TRBV15, with D tentatively TRBD1 (6 bases). The sequenced sample was memory CD4+ T cells from blood. The CDR3 DNA reads as TGTGCCACCGCGCAGGGGAGCAATCAGCCCCAGCATTTT. Residues: CATAQGSNQPQHF.